Each of the 3 T cell receptor beta chains below was sequenced from the same sample in a study of T-cell memory formation after mild COVID-19. TCRdb re-derived calls from the 5' RACE reads in MiXCR, one entry per CDR3 protein. The table lists just over 150,000 distinct CDR3 sequences, 31% of them singletons, with 12% in the top ten. The sequenced material came from PBMCs or a T cell subset sorted from them (not recorded which). These receptor sequences come from an adult woman who had mild COVID-19 (a few samples of this study predate the infection). Cell type and time point are not known.

J is TRBJ1-2 and V is TRBV6-2 or TRBV6-3; D is ambiguous. The CDR3 is made up of 13 amino acids. Germline values: CDR1 MNHEY, CDR2 SVGEGT. Trimming took off 2 bases at V and 3 bases at J, with 7 bases between the two ends. CDR3 coding DNA: TGTGCCAGCAGTTACGATAGGTACTATGGCTACACCTTC. Amino acid sequence: CASSYDRYYGYTF.

The J gene is TRBJ2-7, the V gene TRBV11-3; D tentatively fits TRBD1 or TRBD2 (5 bases each). Germline-derived CDR1 and CDR2 are SGHNT and YENEEA. The V gene lost 5 bases and the J gene lost 1 base, with 15 bases spanning the gap. The CDR3 sequence is 15 residues long. The CDR3 protein is CASSERDGLSYEQYF. The CDR3 nucleotides are TGTGCCAGCAGCGAACGGGACGGATTGTCCTACGAGCAGTACTTC.

V and J are TRBV7-2 and TRBJ2-1; D assignment may be TRBD1 or TRBD2 (5 bases each). Germline CDR1 and CDR2: SGHTA and FQGNSA. Trimming took off 3 bases at V and 8 bases at J, with 17 bases between the two ends. The CDR3 is 15 amino acids. CDR3 coding DNA: TGTGCCAGCAGCTTCCATAGAGGGTGGGGCGATGAGCAGTTCTTC. It codes for CASSFHRGWGDEQFF.